This TCR beta chain was identified in a study of identical twins. TCRdb processed the 5' RACE reads anew with MiXCR; each CDR3 protein has one entry. Of about 720,000 distinct CDR3 sequences listed, 8% to 9% were seen once; the top ten hold approximately 0.94%. This clonotype has only a few counts. Trimming cost V 0 bases and J 8 bases; bases outside gene matches: 8. This CDR3 region has 18 residues. Germline V lookup: CDR1 SGHTA, CDR2 FQGNSA. These data also formed part of another study, on yellow fever vaccine responses in identical twins.

What was sequenced was PBMCs. The sequence was collected from a woman younger than 30 in good health. This chain connects TRBV7-2 to TRBJ2-1; 15 nucleotides agree with TRBD2. The CDR3 DNA reads as TGTGCCAGCAGCTTAGCGACTTTACGGACTAGCGGGGGGGATGAGCAGTTCTTC. As protein: CASSLATLRTSGGDEQFF.